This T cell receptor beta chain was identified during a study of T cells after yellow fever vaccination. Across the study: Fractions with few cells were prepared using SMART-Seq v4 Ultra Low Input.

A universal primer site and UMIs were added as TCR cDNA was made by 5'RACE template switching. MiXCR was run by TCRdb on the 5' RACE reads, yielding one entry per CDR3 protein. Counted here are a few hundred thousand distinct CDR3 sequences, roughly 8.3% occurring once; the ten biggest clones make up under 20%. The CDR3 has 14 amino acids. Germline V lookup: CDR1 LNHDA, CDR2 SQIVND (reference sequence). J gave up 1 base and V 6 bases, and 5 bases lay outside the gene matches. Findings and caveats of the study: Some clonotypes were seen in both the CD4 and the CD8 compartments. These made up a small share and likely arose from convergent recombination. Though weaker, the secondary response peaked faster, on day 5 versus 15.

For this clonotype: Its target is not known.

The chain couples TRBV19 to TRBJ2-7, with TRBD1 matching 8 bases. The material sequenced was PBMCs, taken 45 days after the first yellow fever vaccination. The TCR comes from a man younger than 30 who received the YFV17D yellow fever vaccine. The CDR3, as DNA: TGTGCCAGTAGAGGGACAGGTTCTTCCTACGAGCAGTACTTC. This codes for CASRGTGSSYEQYF.